This is a list of T cell receptor beta chains from one sample in a study of blood T cell repertoires in COVID-19. The protocol was immunoSEQ multiplex PCR, while the TCRdb copy is restricted to in-frame clones and leaves out a portion. The data show about 220,000 clones, 65% to 90% seen once. Material: peripheral blood. These receptor sequences come from a man aged 45-65 years with active or convalescent COVID-19. The CDR3 runs from the conserved cysteine through the conserved F or W. D genes are given only for firm matches.

TRBV10-2	TRBJ2-5	TRBD1	TGCGCCAGCAGTCCGGGACAGGGGAAGAAAGAGACCCAGTACTTC	CASSPGQGKKETQYF
TRBV5-1	TRBJ2-2	TRBD2	TGCGCCAGCAGCGCTGCTAGCGGGGGGGCGATCGTCGGGGAGCTGTTTTTT	CASSAASGGAIVGELFF
TRBV5-5	TRBJ2-5	NA	TGTGCCAGCAGCTTGTTCCCTAGCAGAGAGACCCAGTACTTC	CASSLFPSRETQYF
TRBV6-5	TRBJ1-1	NA	TGTGCCAGCAGTTACTCCGGGGGGAACACTGAAGCTTTCTTT	CASSYSGGNTEAFF
TRBV19	TRBJ1-2	NA	TGTGCCAGTAGTATTCCAGGGTTCGACTATGGCTACACCTTC	CASSIPGFDYGYTF
TRBV7-2	TRBJ2-1	TRBD2	TGTGCCAGCAGCTTAGCGCGGGGGGGCAATGAGCAGTTCTTC	CASSLARGGNEQFF
TRBV19	TRBJ1-5	NA	TGTGCCAGTAGTATAGGAGGGATGGAGCAGCCCCAGCATTTT	CASSIGGMEQPQHF
TRBV20-1	TRBJ1-2	NA	TGCAGTGCACCGGTCGGCTATGGCTACACCTTC	CSAPVGYGYTF
TRBV18	TRBJ1-2	TRBD1	TGTGCCAGCTCACCAAAGGGACAGGCTTATGGCTACACCTTC	CASSPKGQAYGYTF
TRBV5-5	TRBJ2-1	NA	TGTGCCAGCAGCCCCGGGGGGCATGGTGAGCAGTTCTTC	CASSPGGHGEQFF